This T cell receptor (beta chain) was identified during a study of cytomegalovirus exposure and HLA in healthy donors. In the PCR, 60 Vbeta and 13 Jbeta primers were used. Sequencing used immunoSEQ multiplex PCR; TCRdb keeps in-frame clones, though not all of them. The repertoire holds 150,000 to 200,000 clones, with 70% to 80% as singletons. The sample taken for sequencing was PBMCs. The receptor was isolated from a male donor in good health and CMV-seropositive.

The CDR3 region has the DNA TGCGCCAGCCGCCGGGACACTAGTAGCAATCAGCCCCAGCATTTT. This encodes CASRRDTSSNQPQHF. The chain employs TRBV5-1 and TRBJ1-5; a possible D gene is TRBD1 (6 bases). Trimming pared 7 bases from V and 0 bases from J, leaving 14 bases between. Germline lookup yields CDR1 SGHRS and CDR2 YFSETQ. The length of the CDR3 is 15 residues.